Below are 18 T cell receptor beta chains sequenced from a single sample in a study of blood T cells in healthy people across ages. Primed by a sample-barcoded 5' primer and a J-beta primer mix, a second PCR proceeded for about 7 to 12 cycles. Each CDR3 protein is one row after TCRdb ran MiXCR on the 5' RACE reads. The sample consists of hundreds of thousands of distinct CDR3 sequences, around 50% of them appearing once. The sequenced material came from blood. The receptors were gathered from a man aged 40-49 years in good health.

This clonotype was seen more than once but under ten times. The chain combines TRBV27 with TRBJ2-4; TRBD1 matches at 9 bases. With the DNA end fitting TRBJ2-7 better, the J assignment may be wrong. CDR1 and CDR2 from the germline V gene are MNHEY and SMNVEV (reference sequence). The CDR3 is 15 residues long. DNA of the CDR3: TGTGCCAGCAGCGTAACCGGGACAGGGTATCACGAGCAGTACTTC. The encoded protein is CASSVTGTGYHEQYF.

CDR3 sequence: CASSQDHETQFF. The CDR3 region has the DNA TGTGCCAGCAGCCAAGATCACGAGACCCAGTTCTTC. The chain links TRBV4-2 to TRBJ2-1, with D hard to call. The V and J ends lost 0 bases and 13 bases respectively, with 10 bases between them. Germline lookup yields CDR1 LGHNA and CDR2 YNFKEQ. CDR3 size: 12 residues.

V usage is TRBV3-1 and J usage is TRBJ2-1; perhaps TRBD1 as D (6 bases). Germline CDR1 is LGHDT and CDR2 is YNNKEL (reference sequence). Trimming pared 5 bases from V and 10 bases from J, leaving 18 bases between. CDR3 size: 14 residues. Here the CDR3 reads CASSSRYGTMEQFF. CDR3 sequence (DNA): TGTGCCAGCAGCTCAAGATACGGGACAATGGAGCAGTTCTTC.

J is TRBJ2-7 and V is TRBV28, with D hard to call. CDR3 size: 12 residues. Trimming removed 6 bases at V and 5 bases at J, with 11 bases between. Per the germline V gene, CDR1 is MDHEN and CDR2 is SYDVKM. The CDR3 DNA reads as TGTGCCAGCAGCCCCTCGTGGGACGAGCAGTACTTC. Translation gives CASSPSWDEQYF.

This clonotype has more than one count but fewer than ten. The chain employs TRBV7-2 and TRBJ2-7; D remains ambiguous. Germline CDR1 and CDR2: SGHTA and FQGNSA. The CDR3 totals 15 residues. Trimming shortened V by 5 bases and J by 3 bases, and 17 bases separated the two germline ends. CDR3 DNA: TGTGCCAGCAGCGCGTCGGCCCTGAGCATCTACGAGCAGTACTTC. The encoded protein is CASSASALSIYEQYF.

This chain uses TRBV3-1 with TRBJ1-2; a weak D match, TRBD1 (5 bases). V lost 2 bases and J lost 4, with 11 bases in between. The CDR3 has 14 residues. Germline V lookup: CDR1 LGHDT, CDR2 YNNKEL (reference sequence). The CDR3 nucleotides read TGTGCCAGCAGCCAATTGGGGGGGAGCTATGGCTACACCTTC. It translates to CASSQLGGSYGYTF.

V gene TRBV6-2 or TRBV6-3 combines with J gene TRBJ2-5, with 7 bases identical to TRBD2. J lost 3 bases, V lost 8 bases, and 12 bases had no gene match. Germline CDR1 and CDR2: MNHEY and SVGEGT. This CDR3 is built from 15 residues. CDR3 nucleotide sequence: TGTGCCAGCTCCTTCGCGGGAGAGATTGAAGAGACCCAGTACTTC. Amino acid sequence: CASSFAGEIEETQYF.

This clonotype was picked up a small number of times. The J gene is TRBJ2-7, the V gene TRBV20-1; D is unclear. Germline CDR1 DFQATT, CDR2 SNEGSKA (reference sequence). Between the trimmed V and J ends, which lost 6 bases and 2 bases, there was a span of 14 bases. The length of the CDR3 is 13 residues. CDR3 loop: CSANDLPTYEQYF. CDR3 coding DNA: TGCAGTGCCAATGATTTACCTACCTACGAGCAGTACTTC.

V usage is TRBV20-1 and J usage is TRBJ2-1, with TRBD1 as a possible D gene (5 bases). The ends were cut back, 3 bases at V and 1 base at J, with 13 bases in the middle. Germline V gene sequence: CDR1 DFQATT, CDR2 SNEGSKA (reference sequence). CDR3 size: 15 residues. The CDR3 reads CSASMGLGSYNEQFF. CDR3 coding DNA: TGCAGTGCTAGTATGGGGCTTGGATCCTACAATGAGCAGTTCTTC.

CDR3 coding DNA: TGTGCCAGCAGTTTACAGGGGGCGAGGCTAATGGATCAGCCCCAGCATTTT. The encoded protein is CASSLQGARLMDQPQHF. The chain is built from TRBV6-5 and TRBJ1-5, with 9 bases aligning to TRBD1. Germline V CDR1 and CDR2: MNHEY, SVGAGI. V lost 4 bases and J lost 5; bases outside the gene matches: 12. This CDR3 contains 17 residues.

The rearrangement uses TRBV29-1 and TRBJ2-1, with 9 bases aligning to TRBD2. CDR3 length equals 14 residues. CDR1 and CDR2 (germline): SQVTM, ANQGSEA. J gave up 6 bases and V 5 bases, and 8 bases lay outside the gene matches. CDR3 residues: CSVTSGLAFNEQFF. The CDR3 DNA is TGCAGCGTTACCTCGGGACTAGCTTTCAATGAGCAGTTCTTC.

This chain connects TRBV28 to TRBJ2-4; the D gene is possibly TRBD1 (7 bases). This CDR3 contains 16 residues. Trimming left V 5 bases short and J 4 bases short, with 18 bases between. Per germline, CDR1 MDHEN and CDR2 SYDVKM. This chain's CDR3 is CASSAKRAGQKNIQYF. The CDR3 bases are TGTGCCAGCAGTGCCAAAAGGGCGGGACAGAAAAACATTCAGTACTTC.

The V call is TRBV7-8, the J call TRBJ2-3; D ambiguous. V lost 8 bases, J lost 3 bases, and 15 bases lay in between. Germline values: CDR1 SGHVS, CDR2 FQNEAQ. This CDR3 spans 14 amino acids. The chain's CDR3 is CASRGRARTDTQYF. CDR3 in DNA: TGTGCCAGCCGCGGACGGGCTAGGACAGATACGCAGTATTTT.

This chain connects TRBV7-9 to TRBJ2-7; maybe TRBD2 (6 bases). V was cut by 5 bases and J by 6 bases, with 11 bases left in between. This CDR3 region has 12 residues. Germline values: CDR1 SEHNR, CDR2 FQNEAQ (reference sequence). CDR3 in DNA: TGTGCCAGCAGCAAAGGAGGGGCCGAGCAGTACTTC. Translated: CASSKGGAEQYF.

This clonotype was counted between two and nine times. The chain uses TRBV3-1 and TRBJ1-2, with D unclear. Trimming stripped 1 base from V and 5 bases from J, with 8 bases between. The V gene's germline CDR1 is LGHDT and CDR2 YNNKEL (reference sequence). The CDR3 has 13 residues. The CDR3 region is CASSQVGQYGYTF. The DNA of the CDR3 is TGTGCCAGCAGCCAAGTCGGGCAGTATGGCTACACCTTC.

DNA for the CDR3: TGTGCCATCCCTGGCAGCCTGGGGACCTACGAGCAGTACTTC. Amino acids: CAIPGSLGTYEQYF. This rearrangement joins TRBV24-1 to TRBJ2-5; unclear D gene. The J call may be in error: the DNA end matches TRBJ2-7 better. The germline gives CDR1 KGHDR, CDR2 SFDVKD. CDR3 size: 14 residues.

This clonotype was seen a few times. The genes are TRBV29-1 and TRBJ2-5; no reliable D call. The CDR3 is made up of 12 amino acids. Per germline, CDR1 SQVTM and CDR2 ANQGSEA. With 7 bases removed from V and 4 bases from J, the gap between germline ends came to 13 bases. The CDR3 DNA follows: TGCAGCGCCGAAACACATCCAGAGACCCAGTACTTC. It is translated as CSAETHPETQYF.

V gene TRBV6-2 or TRBV6-3 combines with J gene TRBJ2-3; D gene unclear. CDR1 and CDR2 (germline): MNHEY, SVGEGT. The CDR3 contains 11 residues. V was clipped by 8 bases and J by 5 bases, with 8 bases between them. CDR3 in amino acids: CASRRKDTQYF. In DNA form, the CDR3 reads TGTGCCAGCCGTAGGAAAGATACGCAGTATTTT.